This TCR beta chain is drawn from a study of radiotherapy plus CTLA-4 blockade in lung cancer. For the study at large: In roughly 17% of patients, objective responses were seen; approximately 31% had disease control. Overall study results and limits: Expansion of tumor-derived TCR clones was observed in blood after radiotherapy plus ipilimumab. According to reports, early shifts in blood T cell clones, alongside interferon-beta, forecast response most accurately.

This CDR3 is built from 15 residues. V gave up 4 bases and J gave up 4 bases, with 15 bases separating them. Germline V lookup: CDR1 SGHNT, CDR2 YYREEE (reference sequence). This clone was observed once. The antigen remains undetermined. The protocol was immunoSEQ multiplex PCR, while the TCRdb copy is restricted to in-frame clones and leaves out a portion. The sample has approximately 52,000 clones; 75% to 80% are singletons. The sequencing here drew on peripheral blood, taken from a patient treated with radiotherapy plus ipilimumab. The chain has TRBV5-4 and TRBJ2-1, with D maybe TRBD1 (6 bases). The clonotype comes from a human donor with non-small cell lung cancer whose response to radiotherapy plus ipilimumab could not be evaluated. CDR3 in amino acids: CASSQTSRGYNEQFF. CDR3 DNA sequence: TGTGCCAGCAGCCAGACCTCTAGGGGGTACAATGAGCAGTTCTTC. Full variable domain (outside the CDR3, taken from reference TRBV5-4 and TRBJ2-1): ETGVTQSPTHLIKTRGQQVTLRCSSQSGHNTVSWYQQALGQGPQFIFQYYREEENGRGNFPPRFSGLQFPNYSSELNVNALELDDSALYLCASSQTSRGYNEQFFGPGTRLTVL.